One sample yielded the 9 T cell receptor beta chains listed below, sequenced in a study of spatial heterogeneity in lung cancer. Time point indicated: sample taken at primary tumor resection. Each CDR3 protein gets one entry after TCRdb re-called the 5' RACE reads with MiXCR. The profile shows 5,800 or so distinct CDR3 sequences, about 17% of them singletons. The sample consisted of normal lung tissue next to the tumor, taken at surgery. These receptors all come from a male donor with early-stage non-small cell lung cancer.

This clonotype was seen only a few times. This chain uses TRBV20-1 with TRBJ2-3; D is perhaps TRBD2 (7 bases). The CDR3 is 15 residues long. V was trimmed by 6 bases and J by 6 bases, leaving 22 bases between them. Germline V gene sequence: CDR1 DFQATT, CDR2 SNEGSKA (reference sequence). CDR3 region: CSAQKGGEQRDTQYF. In DNA form, the CDR3 reads TGCAGTGCCCAAAAAGGGGGGGAACAGCGCGATACGCAGTATTTT.

By proportion, this clonotype is medium-sized. V usage is TRBV3-1 and J usage is TRBJ2-1, with D tentatively TRBD2 (6 bases). V shed 1 base and J shed 15 bases, with 22 bases lying between them. The CDR3 is 15 amino acids. In germline, CDR1 is LGHDT, CDR2 YNNKEL (reference sequence). The CDR3 loop is CASSQGGSGAAPGFF. The DNA for the CDR3 is TGTGCCAGCAGCCAAGGGGGGTCGGGAGCGGCCCCGGGGTTCTTC.

This clonotype was detected many times. The chain uses TRBV20-1 and TRBJ2-2; possible D gene TRBD1, 5 bases. V was clipped by 5 bases and J by 0 bases, with 10 bases between them. The CDR3 is made up of 14 amino acids. Per the germline V gene, CDR1 is DFQATT and CDR2 is SNEGSKA (reference sequence). The CDR3 loop reads CSAPTGANTGELFF. CDR3 bases: TGCAGTGCTCCAACAGGAGCGAACACCGGGGAGCTGTTTTTT.

The J gene is TRBJ2-2, the V gene TRBV30; 8 nucleotides agree with TRBD1. The CDR3 spans 15 residues. CDR1 and CDR2 (germline): GTSNPN, SVGIG (reference sequence). V dropped 0 bases and J dropped 5; count of bases not matched to a gene: 5. Written as DNA, the CDR3 is TGTGCCTGGAGTGTACAGGGGGACATAACCGGGGAGCTGTTTTTT. Encoded protein: CAWSVQGDITGELFF. The full variable domain, with the rest looked up from reference TRBV30 and TRBJ2-2, is SQTIHQWPATLVQPVGSPLSLECTVEGTSNPNLYWYRQAAGRGLQLLFYSVGIGQISSEVPQNLSASRPQDRQFILSSKKLLLSDSGFYLCAWSVQGDITGELFFGEGSRLTVL.

By its share, this clonotype is medium-sized. The CDR3 sequence: CATSDLGQGGETQYF. CDR3 in DNA: TGTGCCACCAGTGATCTGGGTCAGGGGGGAGAGACCCAGTACTTC. The chain joins TRBV24-1 to TRBJ2-5; D is possibly TRBD1 (7 bases). The germline gives CDR1 KGHDR, CDR2 SFDVKD. With 3 bases removed from V and 4 bases from J, the gap between germline ends came to 14 bases. The CDR3 covers 15 residues.

This clonotype is medium-sized. The rearrangement links TRBV29-1 to TRBJ2-5; 10 nucleotides line up with TRBD1. Germline V gives CDR1 SQVTM, CDR2 ANQGSEA. There are 15 residues in the CDR3. V lost 4 bases, J lost 6 bases, and 11 bases stayed unmatched. The CDR3 here is CSVAPIDRGLQTQYF. DNA of the CDR3: TGCAGCGTTGCACCTATTGACAGGGGGCTTCAGACCCAGTACTTC.

V usage is TRBV30 and J usage is TRBJ1-5, with D unclear. V was pared by 3 bases and J by 0 bases, with 15 bases between. This CDR3 contains 16 residues. Germline V gene lookup returns CDR1 GTSNPN and CDR2 SVGIG (reference sequence). The CDR3 loop is CAWSSTGRDSNQPQHF. DNA of the CDR3: TGTGCCTGGAGCTCCACGGGTAGGGATAGCAATCAGCCCCAGCATTTT.

This clonotype occurred many times. The chain links TRBV7-2 to TRBJ2-1, with D unclear. The length of the CDR3 is 15 residues. The germline gives CDR1 SGHTA, CDR2 FQGNSA. Trimming left V 3 bases short and J 3 bases short, with 12 bases between. The CDR3 DNA reads as TGTGCCAGCAGCTTCCGCCCGGCAGTCTACAATGAGCAGTTCTTC. It is translated as CASSFRPAVYNEQFF.

V gene TRBV10-1 combines with J gene TRBJ2-5; D ambiguous. V lost 3 bases, J lost 3 bases, and 5 bases lay in between. The CDR3 runs to 12 residues. In germline, CDR1 is WNHNN, CDR2 SYGVQD (reference sequence). The CDR3 nucleotides read TGCGCCAGCAGTGACTCCGAAGAGACCCAGTACTTC. Translating it yields CASSDSEETQYF.